The 10 T cell receptor beta chains reported below all come from one sample, sequenced in a study of early stage breast cancer tumors. The data were produced by immunoSEQ multiplex PCR, yet TCRdb's version contains in-frame clones alone and is incomplete. The sample includes roughly 58,000 clones, around nine tenths of them seen just once. Sequencing input: blood. These receptors were obtained from a person aged 65 to 85 with breast cancer.

The chain carries TRBV7-9 and TRBJ2-1, with a tentative D call TRBD1 (5 bases). The germline V gene has CDR1 SEHNR and CDR2 FQNEAQ (reference sequence). The CDR3 is 15 residues long. Trimming removed 4 bases at V and 0 bases at J, with 10 bases between. CDR3 coding DNA: TGTGCCAGCAGCTCAACAGGTAGCTCCTACAATGAGCAGTTCTTC. Its translation is CASSSTGSSYNEQFF.

The chain has TRBV13 and TRBJ2-1; the D gene is possibly TRBD1 (6 bases). V lost 7 bases to trimming and J lost 3 bases, with 13 bases between them. CDR1 is PRHDT, CDR2 FYEKMQ, per germline (reference sequence). There are 14 residues in the CDR3. The CDR3 sequence is CASTRWGLYNEQFF. For the CDR3, the DNA is TGTGCCAGCACTCGGTGGGGGCTCTACAATGAGCAGTTCTTC.

The gene calls are TRBV27 and TRBJ1-1; D uncertain. The CDR3 runs 16 residues. The germline gives CDR1 MNHEY, CDR2 SMNVEV (reference sequence). Trimming shortened V by 5 bases and J by 1 base, and 17 bases separated the two germline ends. CDR3 DNA sequence: TGTGCCAGCAGTCCCCTTGGGCCAACACCGAACACTGAAGCTTTCTTT. Translation gives CASSPLGPTPNTEAFF.

The gene calls are TRBV19 and TRBJ1-2, with 7 bases identical to TRBD1. CDR3 size: 13 residues. J lost 7 bases, V lost 5 bases, and 7 bases had no gene match. From germline, CDR1 is LNHDA and CDR2 SQIVND (reference sequence). The CDR3 here is CASSLNRDSGYTF. The CDR3 nucleotides read TGTGCCAGTAGTTTGAACCGGGACAGTGGCTACACCTTC.

This clone was counted a single time. The chain couples TRBV4-3 to TRBJ2-2, with TRBD1 matching over 7 bases. The CDR3 is 16 residues long. Germline V CDR1 and CDR2: LGHNA, YSLEER. Trimming at V came to 2 bases and at J to 5 bases, leaving 8 bases not matched to a gene. This chain's CDR3 is CASSQPHTGATGELFF. The CDR3 bases are TGCGCCAGCAGCCAACCCCATACAGGGGCAACCGGGGAGCTGTTTTTT.

The chain couples TRBV5-4 to TRBJ2-2; 7 nucleotides agree with TRBD1. After removal of 3 bases from V and 6 bases from J, the junction contained 8 bases not matched to a gene. This CDR3 comprises 15 residues. Germline V gene lookup returns CDR1 SGHNT and CDR2 YYREEE (reference sequence). The CDR3 DNA reads TGTGCCAGCAGCTCGGAGACAGGGTCGGCCGGGGAGCTGTTTTTT. Protein sequence: CASSSETGSAGELFF.

The chain carries TRBV7-6 and TRBJ2-7; 11 bases are shared with TRBD1. V shed 4 bases, J shed 4 bases, and the junction held 9 bases outside the gene matches. Germline CDR1 is SGHVS and CDR2 is FNYEAQ. The CDR3 loop spans 16 amino acids. CDR3 loop: CASSSTRTGGHYEQYF. The CDR3 coding sequence is TGTGCCAGCAGCTCGACCAGGACAGGGGGCCATTACGAGCAGTACTTC.

The chain joins TRBV13 to TRBJ2-7; 7 nucleotides align to TRBD1. Germline CDR1 PRHDT, CDR2 FYEKMQ (reference sequence). The CDR3 contains 15 residues. J gave up 1 base and V 4 bases, and 7 bases lay outside the gene matches. This chain's CDR3 is CASSSPRTGSYEQYF. The CDR3 DNA reads TGTGCCAGCAGCTCCCCTAGGACAGGATCCTACGAGCAGTACTTC.

V and J are TRBV6-6 and TRBJ1-4, with 12 bases fitting TRBD1. V shed 5 bases, J shed 6 bases, and the junction held 7 bases outside the gene matches. CDR1 MNHNY and CDR2 SVGAGI come from the germline V gene (reference sequence). The CDR3 is made up of 16 amino acids. This CDR3 reads CASSGRDRGQYEKLFF. CDR3 nucleotides: TGTGCCAGCAGTGGACGGGACAGGGGGCAGTATGAAAAACTGTTTTTT.

The chain carries TRBV19 and TRBJ2-1; the match to TRBD1 covers 10 bases. The V and J ends lost 5 bases and 4 bases, in that order; junction bases with no gene match: 5. CDR1 and CDR2 (germline): LNHDA, SQIVND (reference sequence). The CDR3 runs to 15 residues. CDR3 nucleotides: TGTGCCAGTAGTCCGGGGACAGGGGTTTACAATGAGCAGTTCTTC. Its translation: CASSPGTGVYNEQFF.